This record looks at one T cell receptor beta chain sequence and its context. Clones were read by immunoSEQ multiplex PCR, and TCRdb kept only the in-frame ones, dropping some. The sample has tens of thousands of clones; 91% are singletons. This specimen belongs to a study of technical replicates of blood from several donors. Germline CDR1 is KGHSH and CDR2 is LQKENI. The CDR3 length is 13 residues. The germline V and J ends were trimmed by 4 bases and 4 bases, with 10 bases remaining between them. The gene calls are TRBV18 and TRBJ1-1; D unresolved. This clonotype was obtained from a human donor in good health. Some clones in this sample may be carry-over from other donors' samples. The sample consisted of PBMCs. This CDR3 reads CASSLDWGTEAFF. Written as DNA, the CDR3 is TGTGCCAGCTCACTGGACTGGGGCACTGAAGCTTTCTTT.